This T cell receptor beta chain was profiled in a study of blood T cell repertoires in COVID-19. Study as a whole: From the United States, Italy and Spain came samples of acute and convalescent COVID-19. From T cells, B-cell-depleted T cells, or PBMCs came the material, which was cDNA or gDNA.

This CDR3 is 16 amino acids long. Germline CDR1 SGHNT, CDR2 YYREEE (reference sequence). V lost 5 bases to trimming and J lost 1 base, with 15 bases between them. In the authors' methods: By means of reference gene primer amplification, nucleated cell counts were estimated. The table came from immunoSEQ multiplex PCR; TCRdb's copy has only in-frame clones and leaves some out. V and J calls and clone size are copied from that table; D and trimming were computed from the DNA. The sample records about 130,000 clones, less than 90% being singletons. This clonotype was sampled from a man aged 65-85 years with acute or convalescent COVID-19. The material sequenced was peripheral blood. The chain combines TRBV5-4 with TRBJ2-2, with a weak D call TRBD2 (5 bases). As DNA, the CDR3 is TGTGCCAGCAGTAACGACCTAGCCCAGAACACCGGGGAGCTGTTTTTT. This codes for CASSNDLAQNTGELFF.